This T cell receptor beta chain was profiled in a study of PD-1 blockade in classical Hodgkin lymphoma. Study as a whole: Treatment was intravenous nivolumab, 3 mg/kg every 2 weeks, until progression.

The method was immunoSEQ multiplex PCR; TCRdb's version includes in-frame clones alone and lacks a portion of them. This sample has roughly 7,900 clones, with around 78% found just once. Trimming removed 5 bases from V and 4 bases from J; junction bases left unmatched: 9. Germline V gene lookup returns CDR1 MDHEN and CDR2 SYDVKM. The CDR3 has 16 residues. Time point specified: cycle 4 day 1 (C4D1), after 6 weeks of nivolumab. Every patient relapsed after autologous stem cell transplantation, and brentuximab vedotin exposure varied. The J gene is TRBJ1-3, the V gene TRBV28; 9 bases are a match to TRBD1. This sequence originates from a human donor with classical Hodgkin lymphoma. The sample in question was peripheral blood mononuclear cells (PBMCs), obtained before the fourth cycle of nivolumab. Here the CDR3 DNA reads TGTGCCAGCAGTCTCCGGGACAGGGTTCGGGGAAACACCATATATTTT. The encoded protein is CASSLRDRVRGNTIYF.